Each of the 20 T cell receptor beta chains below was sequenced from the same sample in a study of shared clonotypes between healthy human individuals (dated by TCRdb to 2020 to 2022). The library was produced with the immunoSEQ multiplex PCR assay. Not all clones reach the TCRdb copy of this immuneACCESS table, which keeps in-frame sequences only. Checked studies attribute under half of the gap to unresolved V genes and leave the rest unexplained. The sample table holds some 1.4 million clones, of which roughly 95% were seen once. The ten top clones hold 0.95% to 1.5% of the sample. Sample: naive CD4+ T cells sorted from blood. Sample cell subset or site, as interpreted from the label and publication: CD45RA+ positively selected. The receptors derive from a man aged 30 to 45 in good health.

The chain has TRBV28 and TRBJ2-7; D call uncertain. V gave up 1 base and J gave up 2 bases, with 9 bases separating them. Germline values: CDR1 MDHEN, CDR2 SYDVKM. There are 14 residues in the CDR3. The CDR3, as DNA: TGTGCCAGCAGTTTATTTATGGCCGCCTACGAGCAGTACTTC. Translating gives CASSLFMAAYEQYF. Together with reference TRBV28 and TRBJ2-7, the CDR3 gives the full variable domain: DVKVTQSSRYLVKRTGEKVFLECVQDMDHENMFWYRQDPGLGLRLIYFSYDVKMKEKGDIPEGYSVSREKKERFSLILESASTNQTSMYLCASSLFMAAYEQYFGPGTRLTVT.

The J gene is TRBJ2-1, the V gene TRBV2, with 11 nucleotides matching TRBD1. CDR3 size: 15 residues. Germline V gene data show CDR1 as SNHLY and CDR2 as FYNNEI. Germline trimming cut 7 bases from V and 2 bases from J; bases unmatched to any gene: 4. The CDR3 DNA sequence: TGTGCCAGCAAGGGGACAGGGGGGGCCTACAATGAGCAGTTCTTC. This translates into CASKGTGGAYNEQFF. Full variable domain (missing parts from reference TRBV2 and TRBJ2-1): EPEVTQTPSHQVTQMGQEVILRCVPISNHLYFYWYRQILGQKVEFLVSFYNNEISEKSEIFDDQFSVERPDGSNFTLKIRSTKLEDSAMYFCASKGTGGAYNEQFFGPGTRLTVL.

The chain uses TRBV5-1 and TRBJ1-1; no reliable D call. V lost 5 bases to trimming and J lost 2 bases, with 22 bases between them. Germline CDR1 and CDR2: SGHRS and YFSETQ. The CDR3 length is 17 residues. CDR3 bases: TGCGCCAGCAGTTATACCCCAGGTCGGTGGAAAAACACTGAAGCTTTCTTT. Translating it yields CASSYTPGRWKNTEAFF.

CDR3 bases: TGTGCCTGGAGTGTAGACGGTTGGAGCGGGGAGCTGTTTTTT. Amino acid sequence: CAWSVDGWSGELFF. The J gene is TRBJ2-2, the V gene TRBV30; D remains ambiguous. V lost 0 bases and J 7 bases, leaving 12 bases between the germline ends. Germline V lookup: CDR1 GTSNPN, CDR2 SVGIG (reference sequence). The length of the CDR3 is 14 residues.

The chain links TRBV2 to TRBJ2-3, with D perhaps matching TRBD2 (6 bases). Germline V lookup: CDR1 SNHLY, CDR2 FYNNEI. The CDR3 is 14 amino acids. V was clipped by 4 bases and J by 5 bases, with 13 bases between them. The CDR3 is CASSGGTAGDTQYF. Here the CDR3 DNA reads TGTGCCAGCAGTGGGGGAACAGCGGGAGATACGCAGTATTTT. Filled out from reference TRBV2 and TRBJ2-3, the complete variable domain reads EPEVTQTPSHQVTQMGQEVILRCVPISNHLYFYWYRQILGQKVEFLVSFYNNEISEKSEIFDDQFSVERPDGSNFTLKIRSTKLEDSAMYFCASSGGTAGDTQYFGPGTRLTVL.

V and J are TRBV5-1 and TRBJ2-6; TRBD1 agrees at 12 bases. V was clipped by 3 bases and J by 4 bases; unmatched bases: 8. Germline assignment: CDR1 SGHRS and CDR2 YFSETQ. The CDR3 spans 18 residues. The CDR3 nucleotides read TGCGCCAGCAGCTACACCGGGACAGGGGGCGCCGGGGCCAACGTCCTGACTTTC. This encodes CASSYTGTGGAGANVLTF.

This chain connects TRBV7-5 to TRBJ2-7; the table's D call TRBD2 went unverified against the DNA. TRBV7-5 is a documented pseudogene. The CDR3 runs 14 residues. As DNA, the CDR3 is TGTGTCAGAAGCTTAGGCCCTAGCGGCTACGAGCAGTACTTC. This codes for CVRSLGPSGYEQYF.

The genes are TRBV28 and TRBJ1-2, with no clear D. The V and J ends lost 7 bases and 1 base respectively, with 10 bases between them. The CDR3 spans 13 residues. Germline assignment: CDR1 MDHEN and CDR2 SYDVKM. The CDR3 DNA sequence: TGTGCCAGCACCTCGGGGAATAACTATGGCTACACCTTC. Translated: CASTSGNNYGYTF.

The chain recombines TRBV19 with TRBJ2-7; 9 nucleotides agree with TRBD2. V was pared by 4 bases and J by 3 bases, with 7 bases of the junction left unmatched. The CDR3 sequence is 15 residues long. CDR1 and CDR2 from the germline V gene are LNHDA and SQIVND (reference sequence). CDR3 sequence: CASSSQRGVIYEQYF. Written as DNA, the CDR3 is TGTGCCAGTAGTAGCCAGCGGGGGGTGATCTACGAGCAGTACTTC.

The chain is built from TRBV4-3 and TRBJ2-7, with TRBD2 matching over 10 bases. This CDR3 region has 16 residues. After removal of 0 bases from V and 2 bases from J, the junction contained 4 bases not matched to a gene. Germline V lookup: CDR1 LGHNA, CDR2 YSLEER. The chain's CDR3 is CASSQDPGTSAYEQYF. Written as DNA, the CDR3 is TGCGCCAGCAGCCAAGATCCCGGGACTAGCGCCTACGAGCAGTACTTC.

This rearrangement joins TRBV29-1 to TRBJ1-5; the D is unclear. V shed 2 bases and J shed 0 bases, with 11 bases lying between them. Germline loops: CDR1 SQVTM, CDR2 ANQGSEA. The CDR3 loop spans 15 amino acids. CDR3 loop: CSVESNSYSNQPQHF. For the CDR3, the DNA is TGCAGCGTTGAATCAAACAGTTATAGCAATCAGCCCCAGCATTTT.

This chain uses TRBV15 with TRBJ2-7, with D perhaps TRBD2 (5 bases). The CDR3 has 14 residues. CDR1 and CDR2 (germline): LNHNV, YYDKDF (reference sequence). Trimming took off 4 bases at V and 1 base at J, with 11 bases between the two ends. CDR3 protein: CATSTRRDSYEQYF. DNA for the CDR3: TGTGCCACCAGCACAAGACGGGATTCCTACGAGCAGTACTTC.

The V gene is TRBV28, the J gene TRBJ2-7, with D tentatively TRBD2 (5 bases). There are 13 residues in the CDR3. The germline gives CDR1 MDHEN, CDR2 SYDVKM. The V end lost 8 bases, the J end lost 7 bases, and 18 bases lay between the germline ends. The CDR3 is CASLSGPHREQYF. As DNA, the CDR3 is TGTGCCAGCTTAAGCGGCCCACACCGGGAGCAGTACTTC.

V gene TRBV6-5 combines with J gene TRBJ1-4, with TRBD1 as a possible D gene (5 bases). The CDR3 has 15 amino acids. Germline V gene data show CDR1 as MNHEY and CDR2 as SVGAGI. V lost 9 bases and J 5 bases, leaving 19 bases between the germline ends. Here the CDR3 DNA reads TGTGCCAGTGGGCCCCTGGGACGTCGGAATGAAAAACTGTTTTTT. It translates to CASGPLGRRNEKLFF.

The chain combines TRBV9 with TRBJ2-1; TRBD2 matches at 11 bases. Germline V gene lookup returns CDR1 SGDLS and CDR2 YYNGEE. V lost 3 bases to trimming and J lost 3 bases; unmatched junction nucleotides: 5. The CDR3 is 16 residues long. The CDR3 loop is CASSAGLAALYNEQFF. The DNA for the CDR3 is TGTGCCAGCAGCGCGGGACTAGCGGCGCTCTACAATGAGCAGTTCTTC.

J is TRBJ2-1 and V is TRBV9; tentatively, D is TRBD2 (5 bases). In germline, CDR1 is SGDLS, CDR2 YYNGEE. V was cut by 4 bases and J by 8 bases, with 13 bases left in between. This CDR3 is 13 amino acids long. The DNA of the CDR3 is TGTGCCAGCAGCCCTTCGGCCGGGGATGAGCAGTTCTTC. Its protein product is CASSPSAGDEQFF.

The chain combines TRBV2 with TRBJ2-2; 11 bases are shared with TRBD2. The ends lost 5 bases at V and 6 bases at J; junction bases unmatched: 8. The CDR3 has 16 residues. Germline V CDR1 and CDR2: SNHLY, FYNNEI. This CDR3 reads CASSLTSGRSAGELFF. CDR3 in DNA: TGTGCCAGCAGTTTAACTAGCGGGAGATCTGCCGGGGAGCTGTTTTTT.

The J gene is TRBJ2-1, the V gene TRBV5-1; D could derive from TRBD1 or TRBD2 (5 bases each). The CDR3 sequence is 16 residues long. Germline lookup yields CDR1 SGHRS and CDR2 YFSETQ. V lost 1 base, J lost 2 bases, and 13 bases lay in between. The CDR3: CASSLSAGTAYNEQFF. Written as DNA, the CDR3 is TGCGCCAGCAGCTTGTCTGCCGGGACGGCCTACAATGAGCAGTTCTTC. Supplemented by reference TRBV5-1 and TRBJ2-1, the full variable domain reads KAGVTQTPRYLIKTRGQQVTLSCSPISGHRSVSWYQQTPGQGLQFLFEYFSETQRNKGNFPGRFSGRQFSNSRSEMNVSTLELGDSALYLCASSLSAGTAYNEQFFGPGTRLTVL.

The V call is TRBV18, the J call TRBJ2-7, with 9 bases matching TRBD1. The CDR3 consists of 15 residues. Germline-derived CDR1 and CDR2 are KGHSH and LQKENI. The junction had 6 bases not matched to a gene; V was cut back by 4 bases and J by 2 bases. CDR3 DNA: TGTGCCAGCTCACTTACAGGGGGCGCTCCCTACGAGCAGTACTTC. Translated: CASSLTGGAPYEQYF.

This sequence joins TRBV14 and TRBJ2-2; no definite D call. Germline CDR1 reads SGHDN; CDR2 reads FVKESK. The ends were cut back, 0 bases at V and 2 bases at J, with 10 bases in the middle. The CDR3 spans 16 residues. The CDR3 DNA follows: TGTGCCAGCAGCCAAGATCCGACCTATAACACCGGGGAGCTGTTTTTT. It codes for CASSQDPTYNTGELFF. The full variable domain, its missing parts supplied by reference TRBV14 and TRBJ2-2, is EAGVTQFPSHSVIEKGQTVTLRCDPISGHDNLYWYRRVMGKEIKFLLHFVKESKQDESGMPNNRFLAERTGGTYSTLKVQPAELEDSGVYFCASSQDPTYNTGELFFGEGSRLTVL.